A selection of T cell receptor beta chains follows, all from one sample in a study of blood T cell repertoires in COVID-19. Sequenced by immunoSEQ multiplex PCR; TCRdb stores in-frame clones only, minus some. The sample consists of 90,000 to 150,000 clones, 65% to 80% of them appearing once. Sample: peripheral blood. The receptors originated from a man in his forties or fifties with acute or convalescent COVID-19. Both conserved end residues are part of each CDR3. The D gene is left open where the match is weak. Clone size appears in some rows only: once, few, many, or a class for an expanded clone.

D gene	J gene	clone size	V gene	CDR3 length	CDR3 protein	CDR3 DNA
.	TRBJ1-2	.	TRBV28	15	CASSPQWGGDNGYTF	TGTGCCAGCAGCCCGCAGTGGGGGGGCGACAATGGCTACACCTTC
TRBD1	TRBJ2-3	few	TRBV10-1	16	CASSDGTGVGTDTQYF	TGCGCCAGCAGTGACGGGACAGGGGTGGGCACAGATACGCAGTATTTT
TRBD1	TRBJ1-5	.	TRBV5-8	15	CASSFNRGLNQPQHF	TGTGCCAGCAGCTTCAACAGGGGTCTCAATCAGCCCCAGCATTTT
.	TRBJ1-6	.	TRBV5-1	17	CASSLLSDSLENSPLHF	TGCGCCAGCAGCTTGCTTAGTGACAGCTTAGAGAATTCACCCCTCCACTTT
.	TRBJ2-1	.	TRBV27	15	CASRTPGGVDNEQFF	TGTGCCAGCAGGACTCCGGGGGGCGTTGATAATGAGCAGTTCTTC
.	TRBJ1-2	.	TRBV11-2	13	CASSQDSLYGYTF	TGTGCCAGCAGCCAGGACAGCCTCTATGGCTACACCTTC
.	TRBJ2-1	.	TRBV5-5	15	CASSLPIRVHNEQFF	TGTGCCAGCAGCTTGCCTATCCGAGTCCACAATGAGCAGTTCTTC
.	TRBJ2-5	once	TRBV13	14	CASSLGQALETQYF	TGTGCCAGCAGCTTAGGGCAGGCCCTAGAGACCCAGTACTTC
.	TRBJ2-7	.	TRBV28	15	CASSRPGSLAYEQYF	TGTGCCAGCAGCCGCCCGGGGTCGCTGGCCTACGAGCAGTACTTC
.	TRBJ1-5	.	TRBV6-1	12	CASSEGAKPQHF	TGTGCCAGCAGTGAAGGGGCAAAGCCCCAGCATTTT
.	TRBJ2-5	.	TRBV3-1/TRBV3-2	13	CASSFARGETQYF	TGTGCCAGCAGCTTCGCAAGGGGAGAGACCCAGTACTTC
TRBD1	TRBJ2-7	.	TRBV4-2	16	CASSQDMGQETYEQYF	TGTGCCAGCAGCCAAGACATGGGACAGGAAACCTACGAGCAGTACTTC
.	TRBJ1-1	.	TRBV6-1	13	CASSENRNTEAFF	TGTGCCAGCAGTGAAAATAGAAACACTGAAGCTTTCTTT
.	TRBJ1-6	.	TRBV14	15	CASSQDARVSQTLHF	TGTGCCAGCAGCCAAGACGCTAGAGTCAGTCAGACCCTCCACTTT
.	TRBJ2-3	.	TRBV11-2	16	CASSPERWGQADTQYF	TGTGCCAGCAGCCCAGAGAGGTGGGGCCAGGCAGATACGCAGTATTTT
.	TRBJ1-1	.	TRBV19	14	CASSTLGGDTEAFF	TGTGCCAGTAGTACCCTGGGGGGAGACACTGAAGCTTTCTTT
.	TRBJ1-4	.	TRBV4-1	17	CASSQARGEVLGEKLFF	TGCGCCAGCAGCCAAGCTCGAGGGGAGGTATTAGGTGAAAAACTGTTTTTT
.	TRBJ2-7	.	TRBV19	12	CASSFGSYEQYF	TGTGCCAGTAGTTTCGGGTCCTACGAGCAGTACTTC
.	TRBJ1-4	.	TRBV5-5	14	CASSLQGTNEKLFF	TGTGCCAGCAGCTTGCAGGGTACTAATGAAAAACTGTTTTTT
.	TRBJ1-4	.	TRBV5-1	13	CASSLVLNEKLFF	TGCGCCAGCAGCTTGGTTCTTAATGAAAAACTGTTTTTT
.	TRBJ2-3	.	TRBV2	13	CASSADGDNTQYF	TGTGCCAGCAGTGCAGACGGGGACAATACGCAGTATTTT
.	TRBJ1-1	once	TRBV5-1	15	CASSPVEGGGTEAFF	TGCGCCAGCAGCCCGGTGGAGGGAGGAGGCACTGAAGCTTTCTTT
TRBD2	TRBJ2-3	.	TRBV27	17	CASSPSRLAGDRDTQYF	TGTGCCAGCAGCCCCTCCCGACTAGCGGGGGACCGAGATACGCAGTATTTT
.	TRBJ1-1	.	TRBV30	15	CAWSSLGARDTEAFF	TGTGCCTGGAGTAGTTTAGGGGCTCGGGACACTGAAGCTTTCTTT
TRBD2	TRBJ2-3	.	TRBV11-3	16	CASSFTLAGGADTQYF	TGTGCCAGCAGCTTCACTCTAGCGGGGGGGGCAGATACGCAGTATTTT
TRBD2	TRBJ2-2	.	TRBV28	15	CASSISGRNTGELFF	TGTGCCAGCAGTATAAGCGGGAGGAACACCGGGGAGCTGTTTTTT
TRBD1	TRBJ2-3	.	TRBV24-1	16	CATSDPRDRASDTQYF	TGTGCCACCAGTGACCCCCGGGACAGGGCGTCAGATACGCAGTATTTT
.	TRBJ2-3	once	TRBV24-1	18	CATSEKNPSAEVSDTQYF	TGTGCCACCAGTGAGAAGAATCCTAGCGCCGAGGTGTCGGATACGCAGTATTTT
TRBD1	TRBJ2-5	.	TRBV9	15	CASSVTGQISETQYF	TGTGCCAGCAGCGTTACGGGACAGATCTCAGAGACCCAGTACTTC
.	TRBJ1-1	.	TRBV6-6	12	CASIYRDTEAFF	TGTGCCAGCATCTACCGGGACACTGAAGCTTTCTTT
.	TRBJ2-7	.	TRBV27	15	CASSSPGQASYEQYF	TGTGCCAGCAGTTCACCGGGACAAGCCTCCTACGAGCAGTACTTC
TRBD1	TRBJ1-2	few	TRBV4-1	14	CASSYSQGAYGYTF	TGCGCCAGCAGCTATAGCCAGGGGGCGTATGGCTACACCTTC
.	TRBJ2-6	.	TRBV3-1/TRBV3-2	16	CASSQGGAAGANVLTF	TGTGCCAGCAGCCAAGGAGGAGCCGCTGGGGCCAACGTCCTGACTTTC
.	TRBJ1-2	.	TRBV3-1/TRBV3-2	13	CASSPGHPYGYTF	TGTGCCAGCAGCCCGGGACATCCTTATGGCTACACCTTC
TRBD1	TRBJ1-4	once	TRBV27	14	CASTKTGGLEKLFF	TGTGCCAGCACAAAGACAGGGGGTCTGGAAAAACTGTTTTTT
TRBD1	TRBJ1-5	.	TRBV28	15	CASSSGGGGGQPQHF	TGTGCCAGCAGTTCGGGAGGGGGCGGTGGTCAGCCCCAGCATTTT
TRBD1	TRBJ1-1	.	TRBV6-1	15	CASSEDGRGSTEAFF	TGTGCCAGCAGTGAAGACGGCAGGGGGAGCACTGAAGCTTTCTTT
.	TRBJ1-4	.	TRBV3-1/TRBV3-2	13	CASSQEGAYQLFF	TGTGCCAGCAGCCAAGAAGGAGCATATCAACTGTTTTTT
TRBD2	TRBJ2-1	.	TRBV19	18	CASSMDGTSGSSYNEQFF	TGTGCCAGTAGTATGGACGGGACTAGCGGGAGCTCCTACAATGAGCAGTTCTTC
.	TRBJ2-7	.	TRBV7-9	14	CASTSRGQGNEQYF	TGTGCCAGCACCTCCCGAGGCCAGGGAAACGAGCAGTACTTC
TRBD2	TRBJ2-1	.	TRBV3-1/TRBV3-2	16	CASSPKLAGGTREQFF	TGTGCCAGCAGCCCTAAACTAGCGGGGGGAACCAGGGAGCAGTTCTTC
.	TRBJ2-2	.	TRBV7-3	15	CASSPGLPNTGELFF	TGTGCCAGCAGCCCTGGACTTCCGAACACCGGGGAGCTGTTTTTT
TRBD1	TRBJ1-2	.	TRBV15	16	CATSRDLVDRSYGYTF	TGTGCCACCAGCAGAGATCTAGTGGACAGGAGCTATGGCTACACCTTC
.	TRBJ2-3	.	TRBV10-3	14	CAILDGGNTDTQYF	TGTGCCATACTCGACGGGGGTAACACAGATACGCAGTATTTT
TRBD1	TRBJ1-1	.	TRBV19	12	CASSQGVAEAFF	TGTGCCAGTAGTCAGGGGGTCGCTGAAGCTTTCTTT
.	TRBJ2-5	.	TRBV19	18	CASSSLGLTGPPQETQYF	TGTGCCAGTAGTTCCCTGGGGCTGACAGGTCCTCCCCAAGAGACCCAGTACTTC
.	TRBJ2-5	.	TRBV5-6	16	CASSLVSGDAIETQYF	TGTGCCAGCAGCTTGGTTTCGGGAGATGCAATAGAGACCCAGTACTTC
TRBD2	TRBJ2-7	.	TRBV6-5	14	CASRIASGRGEQYF	TGTGCCAGCAGGATCGCTAGCGGGAGGGGGGAGCAGTACTTC
.	TRBJ2-6	once	TRBV9	16	CASSRGHSSGANVLTF	TGTGCCAGCTCCAGGGGACACAGCTCTGGGGCCAACGTCCTGACTTTC
.	TRBJ2-7	once	TRBV18	15	CASSPELGRSYEQYF	TGTGCCAGCTCACCAGAGCTGGGCCGATCCTACGAGCAGTACTTC
TRBD1	TRBJ2-7	few	TRBV5-4	15	CASSRQGPSSYEQYF	TGTGCCAGCTCCCGACAGGGCCCGAGCTCCTACGAGCAGTACTTC
.	TRBJ1-5	many	TRBV6-5	15	CASSRQPYSNQPQHF	TGTGCCAGCAGTCGACAGCCCTATAGCAATCAGCCCCAGCATTTT
TRBD1	TRBJ1-6	few	TRBV19	14	CASRGTGANSPLHF	TGTGCCAGTAGGGGGACAGGGGCCAATTCACCCCTCCACTTT
TRBD1	TRBJ2-2	.	TRBV19	14	CASTEQGAIGELFF	TGTGCCTCGACCGAACAGGGGGCTATCGGGGAGCTGTTTTTT
.	TRBJ2-3	.	TRBV24-1	15	CATSDWDKDTDTQYF	TGTGCCACCAGTGATTGGGACAAGGACACAGATACGCAGTATTTT
.	TRBJ1-2	.	TRBV7-9	13	CASSPETLYGYTF	TGTGCCAGCAGCCCAGAGACACTCTATGGCTACACCTTC
.	TRBJ1-2	once	TRBV9	13	CASSPAEVGGYTF	TGTGCCAGCAGCCCCGCGGAGGTTGGAGGCTACACCTTC
.	TRBJ1-3	.	TRBV2	15	CASRRTVGSGNTIYF	TGTGCCAGCAGGCGGACAGTCGGCTCTGGAAACACCATATATTTT
.	TRBJ1-1	.	TRBV5-1	12	CASSSENPEAFF	TGCGCCAGCAGCTCGGAGAACCCTGAAGCTTTCTTT
TRBD2	TRBJ2-5	.	TRBV5-4	18	CASSPGLAGGPTGETQYF	TGTGCCAGCAGCCCAGGACTAGCGGGGGGGCCGACGGGAGAGACCCAGTACTTC